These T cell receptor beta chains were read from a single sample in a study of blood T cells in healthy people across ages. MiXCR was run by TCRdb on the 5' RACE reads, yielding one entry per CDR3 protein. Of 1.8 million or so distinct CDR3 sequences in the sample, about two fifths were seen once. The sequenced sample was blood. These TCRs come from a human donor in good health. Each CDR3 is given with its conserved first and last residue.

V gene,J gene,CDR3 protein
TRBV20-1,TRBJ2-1,CSAEQGTGKYEQFF
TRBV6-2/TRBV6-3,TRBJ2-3,CASSSGQASTDTQYF
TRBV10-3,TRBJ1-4,CAISEGQTGREKLFF
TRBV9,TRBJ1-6,CASSVDGNSPLHF
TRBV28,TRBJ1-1,CAIRRTGGFDGTEAFF
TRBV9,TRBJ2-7,CASNNKGDSSYEQYF
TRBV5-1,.,CASSERAGLMETQYF
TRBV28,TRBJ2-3,CASSLRGGDLADTQYF
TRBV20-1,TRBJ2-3,CSAGRDSPSTDTQYF
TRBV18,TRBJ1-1,CASSRGVRANTEAFF
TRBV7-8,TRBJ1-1,CASSLVGKLGVNTEAFF
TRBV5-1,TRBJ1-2,CASRSPGDHGYTF
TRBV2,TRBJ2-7,CASRVMSYEQYF
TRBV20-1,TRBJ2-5,CSALRRETQYF
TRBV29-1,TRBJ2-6,CSVGLTGEADNVLTF
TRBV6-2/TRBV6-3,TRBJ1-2,CASSRRDNYGYTF
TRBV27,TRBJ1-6,CASSLGYPYNSPLHF